This TCR beta chain was obtained from a study of blood T cell repertoires in COVID-19. Study information: Donors in the United States, Italy and Spain gave samples during acute or convalescent COVID-19. T cells, B-cell-depleted T cells, or PBMCs provided the cDNA or gDNA that served as material.

This table comes from immunoSEQ multiplex PCR, and its TCRdb copy is limited to in-frame clones, with some not included. The profile covers 150,000 or so clones, with approximately 87% appearing a single time and over 9% taken by the ten largest. This CDR3 is built from 14 residues. Trimming pared 1 base from V and 7 bases from J, leaving 12 bases between. Germline V gene data show CDR1 as SGHNT and CDR2 as YYREEE (reference sequence). Material for sequencing was peripheral blood. This clonotype originated in a woman in her 70s with COVID-19, enrolled during active disease. The chain employs TRBV5-4 and TRBJ2-1; a weak D match, TRBD1 (7 bases). CDR3: CASSLKQGRNEQFF. For the CDR3, the DNA is TGTGCCAGCAGCTTGAAACAGGGGAGGAATGAGCAGTTCTTC.